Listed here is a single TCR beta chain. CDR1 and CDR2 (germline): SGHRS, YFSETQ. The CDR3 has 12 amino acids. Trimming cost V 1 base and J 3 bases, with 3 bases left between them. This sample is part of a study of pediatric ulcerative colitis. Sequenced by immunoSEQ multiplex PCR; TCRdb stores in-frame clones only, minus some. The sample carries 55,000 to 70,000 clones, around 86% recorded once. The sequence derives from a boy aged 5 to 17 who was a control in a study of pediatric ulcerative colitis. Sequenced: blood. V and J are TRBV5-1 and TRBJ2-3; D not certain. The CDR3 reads CASSLITDTQYF. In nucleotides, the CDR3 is TGCGCCAGCAGCTTGATTACAGATACGCAGTATTTT.